The 17 T cell receptor beta chains listed next were all sequenced from one sample in a study of cytotoxic CD8 clonotypes in ibrutinib-treated CLL. Produced via immunoSEQ multiplex PCR; TCRdb's table is partial and in-frame only. The table lists about 310,000 clones, about 80% of them singletons, with about 6.3% in the top ten. Sequencing used PBMCs, obtained before ibrutinib treatment. All receptors derive from a human donor with chronic lymphocytic leukemia.

The gene calls are TRBV15 and TRBJ2-5; TRBD1 matches 8 bases. V trimming: 7 bases; J trimming: 3 bases; junction bases outside the gene matches: 7. This CDR3 is built from 14 residues. Germline V gives CDR1 LNHNV, CDR2 YYDKDF (reference sequence). The CDR3 coding sequence is TGTGCCACCACCCAGGGACAGGACGAAGAGACCCAGTACTTC. This gives the protein CATTQGQDEETQYF. The complete variable domain, with remaining parts taken from reference TRBV15 and TRBJ2-5, reads DAMVIQNPRYQVTQFGKPVTLSCSQTLNHNVMYWYQQKSSQAPKLLFHYYDKDFNNEADTPDNFQSRRPNTSFCFLDIRSPGLGDTAMYLCATTQGQDEETQYFGPGTRLLVL.

The genes are TRBV7-9 and TRBJ2-1; D remains ambiguous. This CDR3 comprises 14 residues. Trimming shortened V by 4 bases and J by 4 bases, and 11 bases separated the two germline ends. Germline CDR1 SEHNR, CDR2 FQNEAQ (reference sequence). The DNA of the CDR3 is TGTGCCAGCAGCTCAAGTGGTAGATACAATGAGCAGTTCTTC. This encodes CASSSSGRYNEQFF. Drawing the rest from reference TRBV7-9 and TRBJ2-1, the complete variable domain is DTGVSQNPRHKITKRGQNVTFRCDPISEHNRLYWYRQTLGQGPEFLTYFQNEAQLEKSRLLSDRFSAERPKGSFSTLEIQRTEQGDSAMYLCASSSSGRYNEQFFGPGTRLTVL.

The chain uses TRBV6-5 and TRBJ2-1, with 13 nucleotides matching TRBD2. The length of the CDR3 is 14 residues. The V gene's germline CDR1 is MNHEY and CDR2 SVGAGI. Germline trimming cut 5 bases from V and 10 bases from J; bases unmatched to any gene: 5. The CDR3 is CASSNGLAGEEQFF. DNA of the CDR3: TGTGCCAGCAGTAACGGACTAGCGGGAGAGGAGCAGTTCTTC.

This clone was counted between two and nine times. This rearrangement joins TRBV30 to TRBJ2-7; no firm D call. V was shortened by 4 bases and J by 0 bases, with 10 bases between the two germline ends. This CDR3 has 13 amino acids. Germline V gene data show CDR1 as GTSNPN and CDR2 as SVGIG (reference sequence). The CDR3 loop reads CAWTKDNSYEQYF. The CDR3 region has the DNA TGTGCCTGGACGAAAGACAACTCCTACGAGCAGTACTTC.

The CDR3 DNA follows: TGCGCCAGCATCCAGAGAGGGGGGATGAACTACGAGCAGTACTTC. This sequence encodes CASIQRGGMNYEQYF. This chain uses TRBV10-2 with TRBJ2-7; either TRBD1 or TRBD2 may supply D (6 bases each). V lost 7 bases, J lost 3 bases, and 19 bases lay in between. The CDR3 sequence is 15 residues long. Germline V gene data show CDR1 as WSHSY and CDR2 as SAAADI.

The rearrangement joins TRBV29-1 to TRBJ2-1; TRBD1 aligns across 8 bases. The CDR3 loop spans 13 amino acids. V lost 4 bases, J lost 8 bases, and 7 bases stayed unmatched. CDR1 and CDR2 from the germline V gene are SQVTM and ANQGSEA. The CDR3 region is CSVAAGGRDEQFF. CDR3 DNA sequence: TGCAGCGTTGCGGCAGGGGGCCGGGATGAGCAGTTCTTC.

This clone was detected a few times. V gene TRBV6-1 combines with J gene TRBJ1-2; no clear D. The germline V gene has CDR1 MNHNS and CDR2 SASEGT. The CDR3 consists of 15 residues. V lost 1 base and J 2 bases, leaving 11 bases between the germline ends. CDR3 residues: CASSEGATVNYGYTF. The CDR3 region has the DNA TGTGCCAGCAGTGAAGGGGCGACGGTGAACTATGGCTACACCTTC.

J is TRBJ2-1 and V is TRBV9; 7 positions match TRBD2. After removal of 1 base from V and 5 bases from J, the junction contained 9 bases not matched to a gene. This CDR3 comprises 16 residues. Per germline, CDR1 SGDLS and CDR2 YYNGEE. The CDR3 region has the DNA TGTGCCAGCAGCGTACTGGGCGGGAGCCGGAACAATGAGCAGTTCTTC. Amino acid sequence: CASSVLGGSRNNEQFF.

The rearrangement joins TRBV30 to TRBJ1-1; D is unclear. CDR1 is GTSNPN, CDR2 SVGIG, per germline (reference sequence). The CDR3 runs 13 residues. Trimming left V 1 base short and J 1 base short, with 7 bases between. As DNA, the CDR3 is TGTGCCTGGAGTGCAGAAGAGAACACTGAAGCTTTCTTT. Translation gives CAWSAEENTEAFF.

The gene calls are TRBV28 and TRBJ1-5; 8 positions match TRBD1. The CDR3 is 16 residues long. From germline, CDR1 is MDHEN and CDR2 SYDVKM. Trimming removed 6 bases from V and 4 bases from J; junction bases left unmatched: 11. DNA of the CDR3: TGTGCCAGCAGCCGTAGACAGGGGCCGGGGAATCAGCCCCAGCATTTT. Its translation is CASSRRQGPGNQPQHF.

V is TRBV19 and J is TRBJ1-2; 7 bases align to TRBD1. V was pared by 6 bases and J by 1 base, with 8 bases of the junction left unmatched. The CDR3 covers 15 residues. Germline V gene data show CDR1 as LNHDA and CDR2 as SQIVND (reference sequence). The DNA for the CDR3 is TGTGCCAGTAGCCTGACAGGGAATCTTAACTATGGCTACACCTTC. Translating it yields CASSLTGNLNYGYTF.

The chain recombines TRBV6-9 with TRBJ2-5; D is undetermined. There are 11 residues in the CDR3. The V end was cut by 6 bases, the J end by 7 bases, with 9 bases between. From germline, CDR1 is MNHGY and CDR2 SVAAGI. The CDR3 is CASSPKGTQYF. CDR3 DNA sequence: TGTGCCAGCAGCCCAAAAGGGACCCAGTACTTC.

This clone has more than one count but fewer than ten. The rearrangement joins TRBV19 to TRBJ2-1; 8 bases align to TRBD1. CDR1 and CDR2 from the germline V gene are LNHDA and SQIVND (reference sequence). CDR3 length: 17 residues. V dropped 6 bases and J dropped 5; count of bases not matched to a gene: 15. This CDR3 is CASSQTGADSRDNEQFF. In DNA form, the CDR3 reads TGTGCCAGTAGCCAGACAGGGGCCGACTCCCGGGACAATGAGCAGTTCTTC. Looking up the rest from reference TRBV19 and TRBJ2-1 gives the full variable domain: DGGITQSPKYLFRKEGQNVTLSCEQNLNHDAMYWYRQDPGQGLRLIYYSQIVNDFQKGDIAEGYSVSREKKESFPLTVTSAQKNPTAFYLCASSQTGADSRDNEQFFGPGTRLTVL.

The chain recombines TRBV7-2 with TRBJ2-1; D call uncertain. CDR1 SGHTA and CDR2 FQGNSA come from the germline V gene. The CDR3 is made up of 18 amino acids. V gave up 0 bases and J gave up 4 bases, with 19 bases separating them. The CDR3 coding sequence is TGTGCCAGCAGCTTAGCCGTTTCTTGGAAGGACGGTTACAATGAGCAGTTCTTC. Its protein product is CASSLAVSWKDGYNEQFF.

The genes are TRBV6-5 and TRBJ2-7; TRBD1 aligns across 8 bases. After removal of 5 bases from V and 2 bases from J, the junction contained 5 bases not matched to a gene. Germline V gene lookup returns CDR1 MNHEY and CDR2 SVGAGI. The CDR3 runs 14 residues. The CDR3 protein is CASSPGQAPYEQYF. In DNA form, the CDR3 reads TGTGCCAGCAGTCCGGGACAGGCACCCTACGAGCAGTACTTC.

The chain has TRBV30 and TRBJ1-5; D gene ambiguous. The CDR3 sequence is 14 residues long. Trimming removed 5 bases from V and 2 bases from J, with 13 bases in between. Germline loops: CDR1 GTSNPN, CDR2 SVGIG (reference sequence). CDR3 DNA: TGTGCCTGGTCAATGGAGTTAGGCAATCAGCCCCAGCATTTT. Amino acid sequence: CAWSMELGNQPQHF.

This clone was observed a handful of times. V and J are TRBV11-2 and TRBJ2-1; D unresolved. Germline CDR1 reads SGHAT; CDR2 reads FQNNGV. V was cut by 5 bases and J by 12 bases, with 11 bases left in between. This CDR3 is 11 amino acids long. The CDR3: CASSPGHGQFF. In DNA, the CDR3 is TGTGCCAGCAGCCCTGGGCACGGGCAGTTCTTC.